Listed here are 26 T cell receptor beta chains from one sample, sequenced in a study of T cells after yellow fever vaccination. TCRdb reprocessed the 5' RACE reads with MiXCR, giving one entry per CDR3 protein. The sample lists a few hundred thousand distinct CDR3 sequences; 6.5% to 8.5% were seen once. Here the sequenced sample was CD4+ T cells sorted from PBMCs, taken 15 days after the yellow fever booster vaccination. These receptors all stem from a man aged 25-45 years who received the YFV17D yellow fever vaccine.

This clonotype was seen a few times. The CDR3 bases are TGTGCCAGCAGCTTTGGTAGTGGCCCGACATACAATGAGCAGTTCTTC. Translated: CASSFGSGPTYNEQFF. V usage is TRBV7-8 and J usage is TRBJ2-1; D gene unclear. Germline V gene sequence: CDR1 SGHVS, CDR2 FQNEAQ. The ends were cut back, 3 bases at V and 4 bases at J, with 16 bases in the middle. This CDR3 contains 16 residues.

This clonotype turned up a few times. This chain joins TRBV20-1 and TRBJ2-7, with 7 bases aligning to TRBD1. This CDR3 is 13 amino acids long. V lost 7 bases and J lost 0; bases outside the gene matches: 6. Germline V gene data show CDR1 as DFQATT and CDR2 as SNEGSKA (reference sequence). CDR3 loop: CSVEDRTSYEQYF. The CDR3 DNA follows: TGCAGTGTCGAGGACAGGACCTCCTACGAGCAGTACTTC.

This clonotype has more than one count but fewer than ten. This sequence joins TRBV4-2 and TRBJ2-6; possibly TRBD1 or TRBD2 for D (5 bases each). Germline lookup yields CDR1 LGHNA and CDR2 YNFKEQ. There are 18 residues in the CDR3. V shed 4 bases and J shed 0 bases, with 16 bases lying between them. CDR3 sequence: CASSPPGAGTSGANVLTF. The CDR3 bases are TGTGCCAGCAGCCCCCCCGGGGCAGGAACCTCTGGGGCCAACGTCCTGACTTTC.

Many counts were recorded for this clonotype. J is TRBJ2-6 and V is TRBV20-1; unclear D gene. CDR3 size: 13 residues. Trimming left V 2 bases short and J 3 bases short, with 5 bases between. Germline V gives CDR1 DFQATT, CDR2 SNEGSKA (reference sequence). CDR3 DNA: TGCAGTGCTAGAATAGTTGGGGCCAACGTCCTGACTTTC. This translates into CSARIVGANVLTF.

This clonotype came up many times. The genes are TRBV5-4 and TRBJ2-5, with a tentative D call TRBD2 (7 bases). CDR1 and CDR2 from the germline V gene are SGHNT and YYREEE (reference sequence). The CDR3 has 16 residues. V gave up 1 base and J gave up 2 bases, with 15 bases separating them. CDR3 sequence reads: CASSLTGRGTQETQYF. Written as DNA, the CDR3 is TGTGCCAGCAGCTTGACAGGGAGGGGCACACAAGAGACCCAGTACTTC.

The V call is TRBV11-1, the J call TRBJ2-1; TRBD2 matches at 11 bases. V shed 5 bases and J 7 bases; nucleotides not matched to a gene: 16. Germline lookup yields CDR1 SGHAT and CDR2 FQDESV (reference sequence). This CDR3 region has 18 residues. CDR3 sequence (DNA): TGTGCCAGCAGCCGCTTGGGCCAACTAGCGGGAGAGCAGAATGAGCAGTTCTTC. It codes for CASSRLGQLAGEQNEQFF.

This clonotype was seen at least ten times. The chain is built from TRBV20-1 and TRBJ1-4, with a possible D match to TRBD1 (5 bases). The CDR3 consists of 11 residues. V lost 6 bases and J lost 6, with 8 bases in between. CDR1 DFQATT and CDR2 SNEGSKA come from the germline V gene (reference sequence). The DNA of the CDR3 is TGCAGTGCCCGGGGGGATGAAAAACTGTTTTTT. Its translation: CSARGDEKLFF.

Ten or more counts support this clonotype. The chain employs TRBV12-3 or TRBV12-4 and TRBJ2-5, with no clear D. Trimming took off 5 bases at V and 5 bases at J, with 12 bases between the two ends. This CDR3 has 13 amino acids. CDR3 amino acids: CASSTSKVETQYF. Here the CDR3 DNA reads TGTGCCAGCAGTACCTCTAAAGTTGAGACCCAGTACTTC.

This clonotype was observed many times. V usage is TRBV6-1 and J usage is TRBJ2-7, with 8 bases that match TRBD1. Trimming cost V 7 bases and J 5 bases; bases outside gene matches: 13. The CDR3 is made up of 15 amino acids. The V gene's germline CDR1 is MNHNS and CDR2 SASEGT. CDR3 DNA sequence: TGTGCCAGCAATGATCCCCGGGACAGGCCCCACGAGCAGTACTTC. Translating it yields CASNDPRDRPHEQYF.

This clonotype came up many times. The chain couples TRBV12-3 or TRBV12-4 to TRBJ2-7; 7 nucleotides line up with TRBD1. Trimming at V came to 5 bases and at J to 5 bases, leaving 6 bases not matched to a gene. This CDR3 contains 13 residues. The CDR3 coding sequence is TGTGCCAGCAGTCTGACAGGGCTCAACGAGCAGTACTTC. It is translated as CASSLTGLNEQYF.

This clonotype has at least ten counts. This chain joins TRBV5-5 and TRBJ2-7; the D gene is possibly TRBD2 (5 bases). The CDR3 is made up of 14 amino acids. CDR1 is SGHKS, CDR2 YYEKEE, per germline (reference sequence). V was shortened by 1 base and J by 2 bases, with 10 bases between the two germline ends. CDR3 sequence (DNA): TGTGCCAGCAGCTTGTTCGGGGAAACCTACGAGCAGTACTTC. Amino acid sequence: CASSLFGETYEQYF.

The V and J genes are TRBV20-1 and TRBJ1-4; D is ambiguous. The CDR3 consists of 16 residues. Trimming shortened V by 1 base and J by 3 bases, and 15 bases separated the two germline ends. Germline CDR1 is DFQATT and CDR2 is SNEGSKA (reference sequence). The chain's CDR3 is CSARAVAAGPNEKLFF. The CDR3 DNA sequence: TGCAGTGCTAGAGCAGTGGCTGCCGGCCCTAATGAAAAACTGTTTTTT.

This chain uses TRBV19 with TRBJ2-1, with TRBD2 matching 10 bases. CDR3 size: 15 residues. V lost 7 bases to trimming and J lost 1 base; unmatched junction nucleotides: 4. Looked up from germline, CDR1 is LNHDA and CDR2 is SQIVND (reference sequence). The CDR3 DNA is TGTGCCAGTATGGTTAGCGGGAGGTCCTACAATGAGCAGTTCTTC. Its protein product is CASMVSGRSYNEQFF. Full variable domain (remainder filled in from reference TRBV19 and TRBJ2-1): DGGITQSPKYLFRKEGQNVTLSCEQNLNHDAMYWYRQDPGQGLRLIYYSQIVNDFQKGDIAEGYSVSREKKESFPLTVTSAQKNPTAFYLCASMVSGRSYNEQFFGPGTRLTVL.

The table lists this clonotype with a few counts. The chain joins TRBV5-1 to TRBJ2-5, with TRBD2 matching 12 bases. CDR3 length: 15 residues. The V gene end was trimmed by 4 bases and the J gene end by 9 bases; junction bases not matched to a gene: 10. From germline, CDR1 is SGHRS and CDR2 YFSETQ. The CDR3 is CASSPTSGGLGAQYF. The CDR3 DNA reads TGCGCCAGCAGCCCGACTAGCGGGGGCCTTGGGGCCCAGTACTTC. The whole variable domain, remainder taken from reference TRBV5-1 and TRBJ2-5, is KAGVTQTPRYLIKTRGQQVTLSCSPISGHRSVSWYQQTPGQGLQFLFEYFSETQRNKGNFPGRFSGRQFSNSRSEMNVSTLELGDSALYLCASSPTSGGLGAQYFGPGTRLLVL.

The gene calls are TRBV7-2 and TRBJ2-3; 7 bases agree with TRBD2. Germline loops: CDR1 SGHTA, CDR2 FQGNSA. The CDR3 sequence is 16 residues long. V was pared by 2 bases and J by 0 bases, with 5 bases of the junction left unmatched. This chain's CDR3 is CASSLLGGSSTDTQYF. In DNA form, the CDR3 reads TGTGCCAGCAGCTTATTGGGCGGGAGTAGCACAGATACGCAGTATTTT.

V and J are TRBV20-1 and TRBJ2-5; no clear D gene. The CDR3 totals 13 residues. Trimming removed 3 bases at V and 5 bases at J, with 13 bases between. Germline values: CDR1 DFQATT, CDR2 SNEGSKA (reference sequence). The CDR3 nucleotides are TGCAGTGCTAGGACCCACACAAGGGAGACCCAGTACTTC. Translation gives CSARTHTRETQYF.

The chain uses TRBV9 and TRBJ2-3, with D possibly matching TRBD2 (5 bases). Between the trimmed V and J ends, which lost 0 bases and 2 bases, there was a span of 13 bases. The length of the CDR3 is 16 residues. Germline V gene lookup returns CDR1 SGDLS and CDR2 YYNGEE. The CDR3 loop reads CASSVVPLAPTDTQYF. The CDR3 DNA reads TGTGCCAGCAGCGTAGTCCCGCTAGCACCCACAGATACGCAGTATTTT.

A few counts support this clonotype. The chain joins TRBV20-1 to TRBJ2-2; TRBD2 agrees at 9 bases. Germline loops: CDR1 DFQATT, CDR2 SNEGSKA (reference sequence). V lost 1 base to trimming and J lost 1 base; unmatched junction nucleotides: 4. This CDR3 region has 16 residues. DNA of the CDR3: TGCAGTGCTAGAGGTAGCGGGAGCATGAACACCGGGGAGCTGTTTTTT. Amino acids: CSARGSGSMNTGELFF.

This clonotype turned up a few times. V and J are TRBV20-1 and TRBJ2-2, with D tentatively TRBD2 (6 bases). In germline, CDR1 is DFQATT, CDR2 SNEGSKA (reference sequence). Trimming shortened V by 1 base and J by 6 bases, and 12 bases separated the two germline ends. The CDR3 covers 14 residues. CDR3 loop: CSARAQSGAGELFF. CDR3 DNA: TGCAGTGCTAGAGCTCAATCGGGAGCCGGGGAGCTGTTTTTT.

V is TRBV5-1 and J is TRBJ2-1; D remains ambiguous. CDR1 and CDR2 (germline): SGHRS, YFSETQ. V shed 0 bases and J shed 6 bases, with 7 bases lying between them. CDR3 size: 13 residues. The CDR3 DNA follows: TGCGCCAGCAGCTTGGGGTCCATCAATGAGCAGTTCTTC. Its protein is CASSLGSINEQFF. Complete variable domain (other parts from reference TRBV5-1 and TRBJ2-1): KAGVTQTPRYLIKTRGQQVTLSCSPISGHRSVSWYQQTPGQGLQFLFEYFSETQRNKGNFPGRFSGRQFSNSRSEMNVSTLELGDSALYLCASSLGSINEQFFGPGTRLTVL.

The table lists this clonotype with a few counts. V and J are TRBV7-2 and TRBJ2-1, with D possibly matching TRBD1 (5 bases). Trimming pared 1 base from V and 5 bases from J, leaving 9 bases between. The CDR3 length is 14 residues. Germline loops: CDR1 SGHTA, CDR2 FQGNSA. CDR3 loop: CASSLGGPHNEQFF. CDR3 in DNA: TGTGCCAGCAGCTTAGGGGGCCCCCACAATGAGCAGTTCTTC.

This clonotype has at least ten counts. V usage is TRBV7-8 and J usage is TRBJ2-1; D perhaps matches TRBD2 (5 bases). CDR1 is SGHVS, CDR2 FQNEAQ, per germline. The CDR3 totals 13 residues. V lost 5 bases and J lost 14, with 19 bases in between. The chain's CDR3 is CASSTAESMREFF. The CDR3 nucleotides read TGTGCCAGCAGCACCGCAGAGAGTATGAGGGAGTTCTTC.

This clonotype showed up many times. The chain recombines TRBV29-1 with TRBJ2-5; D is possibly TRBD1 (7 bases). Trimming cost V 4 bases and J 2 bases, with 14 bases left between them. Germline lookup yields CDR1 SQVTM and CDR2 ANQGSEA. The CDR3 runs to 14 residues. This chain's CDR3 is CSVVQGGIQETQYF. CDR3 DNA sequence: TGCAGCGTTGTTCAGGGGGGAATACAAGAGACCCAGTACTTC.

The gene calls are TRBV5-5 and TRBJ2-5; weak D call: TRBD2 (6 bases). Between the trimmed V and J ends, which lost 0 bases and 7 bases, there was a span of 10 bases. This CDR3 has 13 residues. Germline V gene data show CDR1 as SGHKS and CDR2 as YYEKEE (reference sequence). The CDR3 sequence: CASSLGHGGTQYF. The CDR3 DNA reads TGTGCCAGCAGCTTGGGACACGGGGGGACCCAGTACTTC.

This clonotype was picked up a small number of times. The J gene is TRBJ1-4, the V gene TRBV5-1; 8 bases match TRBD1. V was clipped by 5 bases and J by 8 bases; unmatched bases: 11. The CDR3 contains 15 residues. Germline CDR1 is SGHRS and CDR2 is YFSETQ. The DNA of the CDR3 is TGCGCCAGCAGTCAACCCGGGACAGGTAGCGAAAAACTGTTTTTT. The encoded protein is CASSQPGTGSEKLFF.

The chain combines TRBV10-3 with TRBJ2-2, with D perhaps matching TRBD1 or TRBD2 (5 bases each). The CDR3 totals 13 residues. CDR1 and CDR2 (germline): ENHRY, SYGVKD. Trimming took off 6 bases at V and 7 bases at J, with 12 bases between the two ends. CDR3: CAIRGDRDGELFF. The CDR3, as DNA: TGTGCCATCAGAGGGGACCGCGACGGGGAGCTGTTTTTT.